Following are 18 T cell receptor beta chains from one sample sequenced in a study of a mutant IDH1 vaccine in newly diagnosed glioma. Their antigen targets remain unknown. Sequencing used immunoSEQ multiplex PCR; TCRdb keeps in-frame clones, though not all of them. The profile shows tens of thousands of clones, about three quarters of them singletons. Time point specified: week 5, during vaccination. Every vaccine dose comprised 300 ug of mutant IDH1 20-mer peptide plus topical imiquimod. The specimen was PBMCs, collected from a glioma patient whose treatment included an IDH1 peptide vaccine. The receptors here all came from a woman aged 40 to 55 with glioma.

This chain joins TRBV2 and TRBJ2-7; no clear D. The CDR3 contains 15 residues. V was trimmed by 7 bases and J by 1 base, leaving 17 bases between them. Germline V lookup: CDR1 SNHLY, CDR2 FYNNEI. DNA for the CDR3: TGTGCCAGCAAGCCCGAGGTGGGCACTTCCTACGAGCAGTACTTC. It is translated as CASKPEVGTSYEQYF.

The chain joins TRBV7-6 to TRBJ2-1, with TRBD2 matching over 9 bases. CDR3 length equals 15 residues. The V and J ends lost 5 bases and 8 bases, in that order; junction bases with no gene match: 10. Germline V gene data show CDR1 as SGHVS and CDR2 as FNYEAQ. The CDR3 region has the DNA TGTGCCAGCAGCAAACTGGGCGGGGGGGAATATGAGCAGTTCTTC. Amino acid sequence: CASSKLGGGEYEQFF.

The J gene is TRBJ1-5, the V gene TRBV6-4, with a tentative D call TRBD1 (5 bases). The CDR3 loop spans 13 amino acids. Trimming pared 2 bases from V and 7 bases from J, leaving 9 bases between. Germline V gene lookup returns CDR1 MRHNA and CDR2 SNTAGT. In DNA, the CDR3 is TGTGCCAGCAGTGACCAGGGTGGCCAGCCCCAGCATTTT. Translation: CASSDQGGQPQHF.

This chain connects TRBV28 to TRBJ1-2; D is ambiguous. Trimming left V 2 bases short and J 3 bases short, with 7 bases between. The CDR3 runs to 13 residues. The germline V gene has CDR1 MDHEN and CDR2 SYDVKM. The CDR3 reads CASSLVGYYGYTF. The CDR3 DNA follows: TGTGCCAGCAGTTTAGTCGGCTACTATGGCTACACCTTC.

This chain connects TRBV5-6 to TRBJ2-7; maybe TRBD1 (5 bases). This CDR3 contains 14 residues. Trimming left V 6 bases short and J 0 bases short, with 13 bases between. Looked up from germline, CDR1 is SGHDT and CDR2 is YYEEEE. DNA of the CDR3: TGTGCCAGCACTTCGACAGATAGCTCCTACGAGCAGTACTTC. Its protein is CASTSTDSSYEQYF.

The gene calls are TRBV7-6 and TRBJ2-1, with D hard to call. Germline-derived CDR1 and CDR2 are SGHVS and FNYEAQ. V dropped 1 base and J dropped 5 bases, with 0 bases sitting between them. This CDR3 region has 11 residues. The CDR3 DNA follows: TGTGCCAGCAGCTTAGACAATGAGCAGTTCTTC. Translation: CASSLDNEQFF.

The chain is built from TRBV5-1 and TRBJ2-7; either TRBD1 or TRBD2 may supply D (5 bases each). The CDR3 sequence is 13 residues long. The V and J ends lost 4 bases and 1 base respectively, with 9 bases between them. Germline assignment: CDR1 SGHRS and CDR2 YFSETQ. DNA of the CDR3: TGCGCCAGCAGCCGGGACGGTTCCTACGAGCAGTACTTC. Protein sequence: CASSRDGSYEQYF.

This chain connects TRBV9 to TRBJ2-3, with TRBD2 matching 8 bases. The germline V gene encodes CDR1 SGDLS and CDR2 YYNGEE. V shed 4 bases, J shed 4 bases, and the junction held 11 bases outside the gene matches. The CDR3 runs 16 residues. The CDR3 DNA follows: TGTGCCAGCAGCTTCTGGGGACGGGGGGGGTCAGATACGCAGTATTTT. Protein: CASSFWGRGGSDTQYF.

This clone was recorded a few times. The gene calls are TRBV6-5 and TRBJ1-2, with a tentative D call TRBD1 (5 bases). The V gene's germline CDR1 is MNHEY and CDR2 SVGAGI. There are 13 residues in the CDR3. V was trimmed by 2 bases and J by 8 bases, leaving 12 bases between them. In nucleotides, the CDR3 is TGTGCCAGCAGTTACCCAGGGAATCGGGGCTACACCTTC. Translation: CASSYPGNRGYTF.

The chain recombines TRBV2 with TRBJ1-2, with D possibly being TRBD1 (5 bases). V gave up 2 bases and J gave up 5 bases, with 12 bases separating them. CDR1 is SNHLY and CDR2 is FYNNEI in the germline V gene. The CDR3 runs to 14 residues. This CDR3 is CASSETSGRYGYTF. DNA of the CDR3: TGTGCCAGCAGTGAAACGTCAGGGAGGTATGGCTACACCTTC.

J is TRBJ1-1 and V is TRBV7-2, with D perhaps matching TRBD1 (5 bases). CDR1 SGHTA and CDR2 FQGNSA come from the germline V gene. CDR3 length: 14 residues. Trimming removed 5 bases from V and 1 base from J, with 11 bases in between. The CDR3 sequence: CASSQNQGNTEAFF. CDR3 bases: TGTGCCAGCAGCCAAAACCAGGGGAACACTGAAGCTTTCTTT.

This clone was seen only a few times. V usage is TRBV30 and J usage is TRBJ1-1; D unclear. Germline V CDR1 and CDR2: GTSNPN, SVGIG (reference sequence). V was pared by 0 bases and J by 5 bases, with 4 bases between. The CDR3 sequence is 11 residues long. CDR3: CAWSVQTEAFF. The CDR3, as DNA: TGTGCCTGGAGTGTCCAAACTGAAGCTTTCTTT.

This chain uses TRBV18 with TRBJ1-2, with 12 bases fitting TRBD1. This CDR3 is built from 18 residues. From germline, CDR1 is KGHSH and CDR2 LQKENI. The junction had 13 bases not matched to a gene; V was cut back by 4 bases and J by 4 bases. The CDR3 region has the DNA TGTGCCAGCTCACTTGGGGACAGGGGGCGTCCTCAGCCCTATGGCTACACCTTC. Its protein product is CASSLGDRGRPQPYGYTF.

The chain carries TRBV7-8 and TRBJ2-7; D uncertain. This CDR3 is built from 15 residues. Germline values: CDR1 SGHVS, CDR2 FQNEAQ. Trimming removed 3 bases from V and 4 bases from J, with 16 bases in between. As DNA, the CDR3 is TGTGCCAGCAGCTTTGGTCTGGGTCCAATGTACGAGCAGTACTTC. Amino acid sequence: CASSFGLGPMYEQYF.

This clone was seen more than once but under ten times. The chain combines TRBV19 with TRBJ1-1, with a possible D match to TRBD1 (5 bases). V was shortened by 7 bases and J by 3 bases, with 15 bases between the two germline ends. CDR3 length: 14 residues. Germline CDR1 is LNHDA and CDR2 is SQIVND (reference sequence). The CDR3 here is CASTRGGDYTEAFF. The CDR3, as DNA: TGTGCCAGTACGCGGGGCGGTGATTACACTGAAGCTTTCTTT.

V is TRBV19 and J is TRBJ1-5; D may be TRBD1 (5 bases). In germline, CDR1 is LNHDA, CDR2 SQIVND (reference sequence). CDR3 size: 17 residues. V dropped 10 bases and J dropped 5 bases, with 27 bases sitting between them. This CDR3 is CATHAYRGLRRDQPQHF. The CDR3 region has the DNA TGTGCCACACACGCTTACCGGGGCCTAAGACGGGATCAGCCCCAGCATTTT.

This chain joins TRBV7-8 and TRBJ1-1, with no clear D. Looked up from germline, CDR1 is SGHVS and CDR2 is FQNEAQ. The CDR3 runs to 13 residues. V shed 1 base and J shed 10 bases, with 13 bases lying between them. CDR3 loop: CASSLDAGIGAFF. CDR3 bases: TGTGCCAGCAGCTTAGATGCGGGGATAGGAGCTTTCTTT.

This sequence joins TRBV5-4 and TRBJ1-3; D may be TRBD1 (6 bases). This CDR3 comprises 15 residues. Looked up from germline, CDR1 is SGHNT and CDR2 is YYREEE (reference sequence). Trimming removed 2 bases at V and 4 bases at J, with 13 bases between. The CDR3 spells CASSLYGGGGNTIYF. DNA for the CDR3: TGTGCCAGCAGCTTATATGGAGGGGGAGGAAACACCATATATTTT. Full variable domain (outside the CDR3, taken from reference TRBV5-4 and TRBJ1-3): ETGVTQSPTHLIKTRGQQVTLRCSSQSGHNTVSWYQQALGQGPQFIFQYYREEENGRGNFPPRFSGLQFPNYSSELNVNALELDDSALYLCASSLYGGGGNTIYFGEGSWLTVV.